These 22 T cell receptor beta chains were sequenced from one sample in a study of siplizumab effects on memory and regulatory T cells. Here immunoSEQ multiplex PCR was the method, and the copy in TCRdb shows in-frame clones only, minus some. The table records 85,000 to 130,000 clones, 94% of them present only once. Sequencing used Tregs sorted from blood. These receptor sequences come from a human donor in good health.

The V and J genes are TRBV19 and TRBJ2-1, with TRBD2 identical over 8 bases. The CDR3 extends over 16 amino acids. The V segment lost 6 bases and the J segment 6 bases; nucleotides outside the gene matches: 13. CDR1 LNHDA and CDR2 SQIVND come from the germline V gene (reference sequence). The CDR3 loop is CASSQVGGVFSNEQFF. As DNA, the CDR3 is TGTGCCAGTAGCCAGGTCGGGGGGGTATTCTCCAATGAGCAGTTCTTC.

The chain joins TRBV5-1 to TRBJ1-4; D ambiguous. Between the trimmed V and J ends, which lost 0 bases and 4 bases, there was a span of 10 bases. CDR1 is SGHRS and CDR2 is YFSETQ in the germline V gene. The CDR3 has 15 amino acids. The CDR3 region has the DNA TGCGCCAGCAGCTTGGACGGCCGATATAATGAAAAACTGTTTTTT. This encodes CASSLDGRYNEKLFF.

This sequence joins TRBV7-2 and TRBJ2-3; D remains unclear. V shed 6 bases and J shed 0 bases, with 19 bases lying between them. Germline V lookup: CDR1 SGHTA, CDR2 FQGNSA. The CDR3 has 17 residues. CDR3 loop: CASRSSLWGRSTDTQYF. Here the CDR3 DNA reads TGTGCCAGCAGGTCATCCTTGTGGGGTAGGAGCACAGATACGCAGTATTTT.

V usage is TRBV19 and J usage is TRBJ2-2; maybe TRBD1 (5 bases). Germline CDR1 reads LNHDA; CDR2 reads SQIVND (reference sequence). The CDR3 contains 14 residues. The V gene lost 6 bases and the J gene lost 5 bases, with 13 bases spanning the gap. The DNA of the CDR3 is TGTGCCAGTAGACAGGTTTCCGGGACCGGGGAGCTGTTTTTT. It translates to CASRQVSGTGELFF.

V is TRBV6-1 and J is TRBJ1-1; D perhaps matches TRBD1 (5 bases). V shed 4 bases and J shed 2 bases, with 14 bases lying between them. Germline V gives CDR1 MNHNS, CDR2 SASEGT. The CDR3 has 15 amino acids. The CDR3: CASSVVRGLNTEAFF. CDR3 in DNA: TGTGCCAGCAGTGTCGTGCGGGGGTTAAACACTGAAGCTTTCTTT.

Here the CDR3 reads CASSFRGYGTDTQYF. As DNA, the CDR3 is TGTGCCAGCAGTTTCCGGGGATACGGCACAGATACGCAGTATTTT. V gene TRBV28 combines with J gene TRBJ2-3, with a possible D match to TRBD2 (5 bases). The CDR3 runs 15 residues. The germline gives CDR1 MDHEN, CDR2 SYDVKM. The V gene lost 3 bases and the J gene lost 1 base, with 11 bases spanning the gap.

This chain links TRBV5-1 with TRBJ2-1, with unresolved D. V was cut by 7 bases and J by 2 bases, with 13 bases left in between. The CDR3 sequence is 14 residues long. Looked up from germline, CDR1 is SGHRS and CDR2 is YFSETQ. The DNA for the CDR3 is TGCGCCAGCGGCAGGAGTTTTGCCTACAATGAGCAGTTCTTC. Encoded protein: CASGRSFAYNEQFF.

The chain joins TRBV11-1 to TRBJ1-1; TRBD1 matches 8 bases. The length of the CDR3 is 18 residues. V lost 1 base and J lost 3; bases outside the gene matches: 13. Germline-derived CDR1 and CDR2 are SGHAT and FQDESV (reference sequence). The CDR3 loop is CASSLDVVWQGADTEAFF. CDR3 DNA: TGTGCCAGCAGCTTAGATGTTGTTTGGCAGGGGGCAGACACTGAAGCTTTCTTT.

The chain recombines TRBV6-1 with TRBJ2-1, with D perhaps TRBD2 (5 bases). The CDR3 covers 13 residues. CDR1 is MNHNS, CDR2 SASEGT, per germline. Deletions cut 4 bases from V and 3 bases from J, with 7 bases between. CDR3 in amino acids: CASSVGGYNEQFF. As DNA, the CDR3 is TGTGCCAGCAGTGTTGGAGGCTACAATGAGCAGTTCTTC.

The rearrangement links TRBV30 to TRBJ2-2; no clear D. This CDR3 is built from 13 residues. The V end lost 3 bases, the J end lost 2 bases, and 7 bases lay between the germline ends. Germline assignment: CDR1 GTSNPN and CDR2 SVGIG (reference sequence). CDR3 loop: CAWSRPNTGELFF. CDR3 in DNA: TGTGCCTGGAGCAGGCCAAACACCGGGGAGCTGTTTTTT.

This clone occurred once. The gene calls are TRBV11-2 and TRBJ1-4; D is uncertain. V was trimmed by 5 bases and J by 0 bases, leaving 7 bases between them. The CDR3 length is 14 residues. Per germline, CDR1 SGHAT and CDR2 FQNNGV. CDR3 nucleotides: TGTGCCAGCAGCAGTCGGACAACTAATGAAAAACTGTTTTTT. Residues: CASSSRTTNEKLFF. Using reference TRBV11-2 and TRBJ1-4 for the parts outside the CDR3, the full variable domain is EAGVAQSPRYKIIEKRQSVAFWCNPISGHATLYWYQQILGQGPKLLIQFQNNGVVDDSQLPKDRFSAERLKGVDSTLKIQPAKLEDSAVYLCASSSRTTNEKLFFGSGTQLSVL.

The CDR3 protein is CASSQDPRDRGGYNSPLHF. The CDR3 nucleotides are TGTGCCAGCAGCCAAGACCCTCGGGACAGGGGAGGCTATAATTCACCCCTCCACTTT. The chain carries TRBV14 and TRBJ1-6, with TRBD1 matching over 10 bases. With 0 bases clipped from V and 3 bases from J, the junction kept 8 bases outside the gene matches. The CDR3 is 19 amino acids. CDR1 SGHDN and CDR2 FVKESK come from the germline V gene.

The J gene is TRBJ1-6, the V gene TRBV5-1; perhaps TRBD1 as D (5 bases). The CDR3 is made up of 15 amino acids. The V gene lost 7 bases and the J gene lost 7 bases, with 18 bases spanning the gap. CDR1 and CDR2 (germline): SGHRS, YFSETQ. The chain's CDR3 is CASRSQGGENSPLHF. The CDR3 DNA reads TGCGCCAGCCGCTCCCAGGGAGGGGAAAATTCACCCCTCCACTTT. The full variable domain, with the rest looked up from reference TRBV5-1 and TRBJ1-6, is KAGVTQTPRYLIKTRGQQVTLSCSPISGHRSVSWYQQTPGQGLQFLFEYFSETQRNKGNFPGRFSGRQFSNSRSEMNVSTLELGDSALYLCASRSQGGENSPLHFGNGTRLTVT.

J is TRBJ2-3 and V is TRBV5-1; D gene ambiguous. V was cut by 2 bases and J by 5 bases, with 6 bases left in between. Germline V gene data show CDR1 as SGHRS and CDR2 as YFSETQ. The CDR3 totals 12 residues. The CDR3 sequence is CASSFGVDTQYF. CDR3 DNA: TGCGCCAGCAGCTTTGGGGTAGATACGCAGTATTTT.

The gene calls are TRBV6-5 and TRBJ1-4, with D possibly TRBD1 on 5 matching bases. Germline V gene data show CDR1 as MNHEY and CDR2 as SVGAGI. The ends were cut back, 2 bases at V and 8 bases at J, with 12 bases in the middle. The length of the CDR3 is 14 residues. The CDR3 region has the DNA TGTGCCAGCAGTTACGGGGGGTCAGGCGAAAAACTGTTTTTT. It translates to CASSYGGSGEKLFF.

In DNA form, the CDR3 reads TGTGCCAGCAAGAAAACACAGGGTTTTCAGCCCCAGCATTTT. It specifies CASKKTQGFQPQHF. The chain joins TRBV28 to TRBJ1-5, with D perhaps matching TRBD1 (6 bases). V lost 7 bases to trimming and J lost 6 bases, with 16 bases between them. Looked up from germline, CDR1 is MDHEN and CDR2 is SYDVKM. This CDR3 contains 14 residues. Variable domain in full (rest from reference TRBV28 and TRBJ1-5): DVKVTQSSRYLVKRTGEKVFLECVQDMDHENMFWYRQDPGLGLRLIYFSYDVKMKEKGDIPEGYSVSREKKERFSLILESASTNQTSMYLCASKKTQGFQPQHFGDGTRLSIL.

This chain joins TRBV27 and TRBJ1-1, with D hard to call. Germline-derived CDR1 and CDR2 are MNHEY and SMNVEV (reference sequence). V lost 2 bases and J 6 bases, leaving 22 bases between the germline ends. This CDR3 comprises 17 residues. The CDR3 is CASSLVVGVGLSSEAFF. The CDR3 nucleotides read TGTGCCAGCAGTTTAGTGGTCGGGGTCGGGCTAAGCTCTGAAGCTTTCTTT.

The chain joins TRBV2 to TRBJ2-3; 7 nucleotides line up with TRBD2. Germline V gene data show CDR1 as SNHLY and CDR2 as FYNNEI. CDR3 size: 15 residues. V trimming: 6 bases; J trimming: 0 bases; junction bases outside the gene matches: 6. CDR3 in amino acids: CASSGLAGSTDTQYF. The CDR3 DNA follows: TGTGCCAGCAGCGGATTAGCGGGTAGCACAGATACGCAGTATTTT.

The V and J genes are TRBV6-5 and TRBJ2-7, with D possibly TRBD1 on 7 matching bases. The CDR3 is 15 amino acids. Per the germline V gene, CDR1 is MNHEY and CDR2 is SVGAGI. V lost 6 bases, J lost 2 bases, and 17 bases lay in between. The CDR3 protein is CASSRGAGGTYEQYF. The CDR3 DNA is TGTGCCAGCAGCCGCGGGGCAGGGGGGACCTACGAGCAGTACTTC.

The chain is built from TRBV10-3 and TRBJ2-1; possible D gene TRBD2, 5 bases. Trimming stripped 3 bases from V and 0 bases from J, with 9 bases between. Germline CDR1 is ENHRY and CDR2 is SYGVKD. The CDR3 has 15 residues. CDR3 nucleotides: TGTGCCATCAGTGATCAAAGCGGCTCCTACAATGAGCAGTTCTTC. Its translation: CAISDQSGSYNEQFF.

The CDR3 loop reads CASSLTPYYEQYF. In DNA form, the CDR3 reads TGCGCCAGCAGCTTGACGCCCTACTACGAGCAGTACTTC. The V call is TRBV5-1, the J call TRBJ2-7; no firm D call. This CDR3 is 13 amino acids long. CDR1 is SGHRS, CDR2 YFSETQ, per germline. V dropped 1 base and J dropped 3 bases, with 8 bases sitting between them. The entire variable domain, with the rest obtained from reference TRBV5-1 and TRBJ2-7, is as follows: KAGVTQTPRYLIKTRGQQVTLSCSPISGHRSVSWYQQTPGQGLQFLFEYFSETQRNKGNFPGRFSGRQFSNSRSEMNVSTLELGDSALYLCASSLTPYYEQYFGPGTRLTVT.

The rearrangement joins TRBV7-9 to TRBJ2-2; D is ambiguous. The V end lost 1 base, the J end lost 6 bases, and 3 bases lay between the germline ends. CDR1 is SEHNR and CDR2 is FQNEAQ in the germline V gene (reference sequence). This CDR3 has 12 residues. The CDR3 region is CASSLEAGELFF. The CDR3 bases are TGTGCCAGCAGCTTAGAGGCCGGGGAGCTGTTTTTT.